The present entry profiles one T cell receptor beta chain with its context. Its antigen is still unknown. Germline V lookup: CDR1 DFQATT, CDR2 SNEGSKA (reference sequence). The CDR3 contains 15 residues. Trimming took 6 bases from V and 3 from J; bases not matched to a gene: 10. This sample stems from a study of blood T cells in healthy people across ages. On the study more broadly: In model experiments, template switching was able to capture about one barcoded beta molecule for every two T cells that were present.

Whole-study findings and limits: Expanded clonotype changes were possibly confounded by unknown donor CMV status. The unsorted PBMCs prevented any conclusive comparison of naive versus antigen-experienced cells.

Then a second PCR, running roughly 6 to 12 cycles, was carried out with a sample-barcoded 5' primer and a J-beta primer mix. TCRdb reanalysed the 5' RACE reads using MiXCR and keeps one entry per CDR3 protein. Of about a million distinct CDR3 sequences detected, around 54% appear once; the ten largest clones hold 20% to 25%. Donor samples were obtained from healthy Caucasian individuals from Russia, aged about 6 to 95. The chain has TRBV20-1 and TRBJ2-7; the match to TRBD1 covers 11 bases. The specimen was blood. This TCR derives from a woman in her sixties in good health. The CDR3 loop is CSALKWTGGGYEQYF. CDR3 DNA: TGCAGTGCACTAAAATGGACAGGGGGCGGCTACGAGCAGTACTTC.